One and the same sample provided the 5 T cell receptor beta chains below, sequenced in a study of low-dose radiotherapy and immunotherapy resistance in tumors. Gene-specific TRAV and TRBV primers were used for first-strand cDNA, covering alpha and beta chains. TCR amplification used 20 PCR cycles, a constant-region primer and a V-primer adapter. One entry per CDR3 protein results from TCRdb running MiXCR on the reads. The table has tens of thousands of distinct CDR3 sequences, about 26% seen once. Described time point: before trial treatment. Sequenced material: PBMCs, taken before treatment. The receptors stem from a male donor with rectosigmoid adenocarcinoma.

At least ten counts were recorded for this clonotype. The CDR3 DNA reads as TGCAGCGCCGAAAGGGGAAGGGGGAACGGGGAGCTGTTTTTT. Translating gives CSAERGRGNGELFF. The rearrangement links TRBV29-1 to TRBJ2-2; D might be TRBD1 (6 bases). Trimming removed 7 bases from V and 7 bases from J, with 19 bases in between. CDR1 is SQVTM and CDR2 is ANQGSEA in the germline V gene. The CDR3 sequence is 14 residues long.

The chain combines TRBV6-6 with TRBJ2-1; D gene unclear. Looked up from germline, CDR1 is MNHNY and CDR2 is SVGAGI (reference sequence). This CDR3 region has 13 residues. V lost 6 bases and J 6 bases, leaving 12 bases between the germline ends. The chain's CDR3 is CASSRTTLNEQFF. The CDR3, as DNA: TGTGCCAGCAGCCGGACGACTCTCAATGAGCAGTTCTTC.

Many counts were recorded for this clonotype. The rearrangement links TRBV28 to TRBJ2-3, with a tentative D call TRBD1 (6 bases). This CDR3 contains 17 residues. Germline V lookup: CDR1 MDHEN, CDR2 SYDVKM. The V end lost 5 bases, the J end lost 2 bases, and 20 bases lay between the germline ends. The CDR3 protein is CASSPSPGALYTDTQYF. DNA of the CDR3: TGTGCCAGCAGTCCCAGCCCAGGGGCCCTATACACAGATACGCAGTATTTT.

This clonotype was detected ten times or more. The chain is built from TRBV5-4 and TRBJ1-4; 8 nucleotides line up with TRBD1. The CDR3 consists of 17 residues. Germline CDR1 SGHNT, CDR2 YYREEE (reference sequence). V was pared by 4 bases and J by 0 bases, with 8 bases of the junction left unmatched. The CDR3 region is CASSLTGGGPTNEKLFF. CDR3 nucleotide sequence: TGTGCCAGCAGCCTAACAGGGGGAGGCCCAACTAATGAAAAACTGTTTTTT. The complete variable domain, with remaining parts taken from reference TRBV5-4 and TRBJ1-4, reads ETGVTQSPTHLIKTRGQQVTLRCSSQSGHNTVSWYQQALGQGPQFIFQYYREEENGRGNFPPRFSGLQFPNYSSELNVNALELDDSALYLCASSLTGGGPTNEKLFFGSGTQLSVL.

This clonotype was picked up one time. The rearrangement joins TRBV14 to TRBJ2-2; D is perhaps TRBD2 (5 bases). The length of the CDR3 is 15 residues. V lost 3 bases, J lost 1 base, and 9 bases lay in between. Germline V gives CDR1 SGHDN, CDR2 FVKESK. CDR3 amino acids: CASSHFSENTGELFF. DNA of the CDR3: TGTGCCAGCAGCCATTTTAGCGAGAACACCGGGGAGCTGTTTTTT.